The rows below give T cell receptor beta chains drawn from one sample of a study of cytomegalovirus exposure and HLA in healthy donors. This table comes from immunoSEQ multiplex PCR, and its TCRdb copy is limited to in-frame clones, with some not included. This table holds some 96,000 clones. The sample was PBMCs. These receptors originate from a woman aged 25 to 39 in good health and CMV-seronegative. Each CDR3 is given with its conserved first and last residue. A D gene is named only where the DNA matches it firmly.

>-|TRBJ2-1|TRBV6-1
TGTGCCAGCAGGAGAGGAAGCTCGTTCTACAATGAGCAGTTCTTC
CASRRGSSFYNEQFF
>TRBD2|TRBJ2-7|TRBV25-1
TGTGCCAGCAGTCTAGCGGCAAGCTCCTACGAGCAGTACTTC
CASSLAASSYEQYF
>-|TRBJ1-2|TRBV10-2
TGCGCCAGCAGTGAGGGTATAAGGGGTTCGGGTGGCTACACCTTC
CASSEGIRGSGGYTF
>TRBD2|TRBJ2-2|TRBV11-3
TGTGCCAGCAGCTTGCTAGCGGGAGAGACCGGGGAGCTGTTTTTT
CASSLLAGETGELFF
>-|TRBJ1-2|TRBV4-1
TGCGCCAGCAGCCAACCTCTGACAGAGACTAACTATGGCTACACCTTC
CASSQPLTETNYGYTF
>TRBD1|TRBJ1-4|TRBV2
TGTGCCATATCAGGGGGACCTAATGAAAAACTGTTTTTT
CAISGGPNEKLFF
>-|TRBJ2-6|TRBV28
TGTGCCAGCACCCTGGGGAAGGGAGCTGGGGCCAACGTCCTGACTTTC
CASTLGKGAGANVLTF
>-|TRBJ2-1|TRBV27
TGTGCCAGCAGTTTAGGGCCGGCGGGGAACAATGAGCAGTTCTTC
CASSLGPAGNNEQFF
>-|TRBJ1-2|TRBV5-6
TGTGCCAGCAGGACTAACAGGGAGTTCTATGGCTACACCTTC
CASRTNREFYGYTF
>TRBD1|TRBJ1-1|TRBV7-3
TGTGCCAGCAGCCCTACAGGGGGGGAGAACACTGAAGCTTTCTTT
CASSPTGGENTEAFF
>-|TRBJ1-2|TRBV6-5
TGTGCCAGCAGCCTCAGGGGCGGGGGCTACACCTTC
CASSLRGGGYTF
>-|TRBJ1-6|TRBV6-6
TGTGCCAGCAAAAAACAGTCACCCCTCCACTTT
CASKKQSPLHF
>-|TRBJ2-7|TRBV6-1
TGTGCCAGCAGTGAAGAGCGCGGCTCCTACGAGCAGTACTTC
CASSEERGSYEQYF
>TRBD1|TRBJ1-1|TRBV19
TGTGCCAGTAGTGTTCTACGACAGGGGGCGCGCACTGAAGCTTTCTTT
CASSVLRQGARTEAFF
>-|TRBJ1-2|TRBV6-1
TGTGCCAGCAGTGAATTTTCCCCCCCTCGGGATGGCTACACCTTC
CASSEFSPPRDGYTF
>-|TRBJ1-3|TRBV28
TGTGCCAGCAGTGCCTCCCCGAGCGCTGGAAACACCATATATTTT
CASSASPSAGNTIYF
>-|TRBJ2-5|TRBV5-1
TGCGCCAGCAGCTTAGGCAGCGCCGACCAAGAGACCCAGTACTTC
CASSLGSADQETQYF
>TRBD2|TRBJ2-3|TRBV5-6
TGTGCCAGCAGCCCCTTGGCTAGCGGGGGCACAGATACGCAGTATTTT
CASSPLASGGTDTQYF
>-|TRBJ1-2|TRBV6-1
TGTGCCAGCAGTCAGGGGCACCAACTCTATGGCTACACCTTC
CASSQGHQLYGYTF
>-|TRBJ2-7|TRBV27
TGTGCCAGCAGTTTTCGGGTGGGTCCCTATCCCTTTGAGCAGTACTTC
CASSFRVGPYPFEQYF
>-|TRBJ2-1|TRBV28
TGTGCCAGCAGTACAACCGGGACTCTCTACAATGAGCAGTTCTTC
CASSTTGTLYNEQFF
>-|TRBJ1-2|TRBV10-3
TGTGCCATCAGTGAGTCGGGGGTCGGGACTTTCTATGGCTACACCTTC
CAISESGVGTFYGYTF
>TRBD2|TRBJ2-1|TRBV7-3
TGTGCCAGCAGCTTAGGGACTAGCAATGAGCAGTTCTTC
CASSLGTSNEQFF
>TRBD1|TRBJ2-3|TRBV7-9
TGTGCCAGCAGCAAGGACAGGGGCCGCACAGATACGCAGTATTTT
CASSKDRGRTDTQYF
>-|TRBJ1-5|TRBV7-9
TGTGCCAGCAGTATAGGGGGAAGCAATCAGCCCCAGCATTTT
CASSIGGSNQPQHF
>-|TRBJ1-2|TRBV6-5
TGTGCCAGCAGTTACTCGAGACAGACAAACTATGGCTACACCTTC
CASSYSRQTNYGYTF
>-|TRBJ1-1|TRBV7-9
TGTGCCAGCAGCTTATCTGGGGCTTCCACTGAAGCTTTCTTT
CASSLSGASTEAFF
>TRBD1|TRBJ1-2|TRBV28
TGTGCCAGCAACTCTGGACAGGGGATTTATGGCTACACCTTC
CASNSGQGIYGYTF
>TRBD1|TRBJ1-4|TRBV7-6
TGTGCCAGCAGCTTTACATCGGGACAGGGCGGTAAACTGTTTTTT
CASSFTSGQGGKLFF
>-|TRBJ1-2|TRBV27
TGTGCCAGCAGTTTGAAGGCCACATTCCCAGGCACTAACTATGGCTACACCTTC
CASSLKATFPGTNYGYTF
>TRBD1|TRBJ2-7|TRBV7-7
TGTGCTAGCAGCTTGGACGGGACAGGGGCTTACGAGCAGTACTTC
CASSLDGTGAYEQYF
>-|TRBJ2-5|TRBV29-1
TGCAGCGTTGCCCCGGGGTCACGGGAGACCCAGTACTTC
CSVAPGSRETQYF
>TRBD1|TRBJ1-2|TRBV27
TGTGCCAGCAGGAAGGGGGCAGCCTATGGCTACACCTTC
CASRKGAAYGYTF
>-|TRBJ2-7|TRBV7-3
TGTGCCAGCAGCTCGGGGTCCGAGCAGTACTTC
CASSSGSEQYF
>-|TRBJ1-4|TRBV28
TGTGCCAGCAGGGGGCAGGGAAAACTGTTTTTT
CASRGQGKLFF
>TRBD1|TRBJ2-5|TRBV6-1
TGTGCCAGCAGTGAGGACAGGGATCAAGAGACCCAGTACTTC
CASSEDRDQETQYF
>TRBD1|TRBJ1-1|TRBV2
TGTGCCAGCAGTGGGGACAGTATTACTGAAGCTTTCTTT
CASSGDSITEAFF
>TRBD1|TRBJ2-2|TRBV6-4
TGTGCCAGCAGTGACCATGGGACAGGGGCTGGCGGGGAGCTGTTTTTT
CASSDHGTGAGGELFF